This TCR beta chain was recorded in a study of cytomegalovirus exposure and HLA in healthy donors. A multiplex PCR was run with 60 Vbeta primers and 13 Jbeta primers. TCRdb's table, derived via immunoSEQ multiplex PCR, lists solely in-frame clones and lacks some. The sample contains approximately 150,000 clones, over 65% of which appear only once. With 0 bases removed from V and 7 bases from J, the gap between germline ends came to 16 bases. Per the germline V gene, CDR1 is LGHNA and CDR2 is YSLEER. The CDR3 is 16 residues long. Among the donors, all were healthy bone marrow donors. With regard to this clone: The antigen is not known.

Study-level findings and limits: TCR beta V- and J-gene trimming, according to a later analysis, was linked to a missense DCLRE1C variant.

This TCR was recovered from a woman in her forties in good health and CMV-seropositive. Sequenced: PBMCs. J is TRBJ1-5 and V is TRBV4-3, with a tentative D call TRBD1 (6 bases). The CDR3 loop is CASSQEVGGGGQPQHF. In DNA form, the CDR3 reads TGCGCCAGCAGCCAAGAAGTCGGGGGCGGGGGCCAGCCCCAGCATTTT.